This TCR beta chain originates from a study of memory CD4+ T cells and cytomegalovirus serostatus. Study conclusions and caveats: 67 of 164 known CMV-associated TCRbeta sequences appeared in CD4+ memory. Suggested: most of the CMV-linked TCR signature lies in CD4+ memory cells.

Points on this clone: The antigen remains undetermined.

In germline, CDR1 is SGHRS, CDR2 YFSETQ. CDR3 length: 13 residues. Trimming left V 0 bases short and J 4 bases short, with 8 bases between. The sort gate was single viable CD3+CD4+CD8-CD45RO+ cells for memory CD4+ T cells. Serostatus was set by detecting CMV pp150, pp28, p38, p52 IgG. Total CD4+ T cells were enriched by CD4 positive selection. The method was immunoSEQ multiplex PCR; TCRdb's version includes in-frame clones alone and lacks a portion of them. The table includes 56,000 or so clones, 82% detected once. The chain is built from TRBV5-1 and TRBJ2-7, with D tentatively TRBD2 (5 bases). The clonotype was recovered from an adult in good health and CMV-seronegative. The sample consisted of memory CD4+ T cells from blood. In DNA form, the CDR3 reads TGCGCCAGCAGCTTGGGGACTTTTTACGAGCAGTACTTC. It is translated as CASSLGTFYEQYF.